Listed below are T cell receptor beta chains from one sample, sequenced in a study of neurological immune-mediated disorders. TCRdb re-derived calls from the 5' RACE reads in MiXCR, one entry per CDR3 protein. The repertoire consists of 55,000 to 85,000 distinct CDR3 sequences, with approximately 3.4% occurring once and the leading ten covering 5.2%. Sequenced input: PBMCs. The receptors were sampled from a woman aged 45-60 years with multiple sclerosis. Each CDR3 is given with its conserved first and last residue. Fields, in order: CDR3 protein, CDR3 DNA, V gene, J gene, clone size, D gene. D genes are given only for firm matches. The size entry is marked missing in some rows and otherwise reads once, few, many or a size class.

CDR3 protein: CASRWTALGEQFF; CDR3 DNA: TGTGCCAGCAGGTGGACAGCCCTCGGTGAGCAGTTCTTC; V gene: TRBV6-5; J gene: TRBJ2-1; clone size: many; D gene: NA
CDR3 protein: CASSYSSRQPQNF; CDR3 DNA: TGTGCCAGCAGTTACTCGAGTCGGCAGCCCCAGAATTTT; V gene: TRBV6-5; J gene: TRBJ1-5; clone size: NA; D gene: NA
CDR3 protein: CASSGHLNTEAFF; CDR3 DNA: TGCGCCAGCAGTGGACACCTGAACACTGAAGCTTTCTTT; V gene: TRBV10-2; J gene: TRBJ1-1; clone size: many; D gene: NA
CDR3 protein: CSAEEGNQPQHF; CDR3 DNA: TGCAGTGCAGAGGAGGGCAATCAGCCCCAGCATTTT; V gene: TRBV20-1; J gene: TRBJ1-5; clone size: many; D gene: NA
CDR3 protein: CASSWRAGVSYEQYF; CDR3 DNA: TGTGCCAGCAGTTGGCGAGCGGGGGTCTCCTACGAGCAGTACTTC; V gene: TRBV6-2/TRBV6-3; J gene: TRBJ2-7; clone size: many; D gene: TRBD2
CDR3 protein: CASSSLTDTQYF; CDR3 DNA: TGTGCCAGCAGCTCATTGACAGATACGCAGTATTTT; V gene: TRBV5-5; J gene: TRBJ2-3; clone size: many; D gene: NA
CDR3 protein: CASSMTGVKNTEAFF; CDR3 DNA: TGTGCCAGCAGCATGACAGGGGTTAAGAACACTGAAGCTTTCTTT; V gene: TRBV5-5; J gene: TRBJ1-1; clone size: many; D gene: TRBD1
CDR3 protein: CASSPQSHRTDTQYF; CDR3 DNA: TGTGCCAGCAGTCCTCAATCCCACCGTACAGATACGCAGTATTTT; V gene: TRBV6-1; J gene: TRBJ2-3; clone size: many; D gene: NA
CDR3 protein: CASSRRTNGGLPQFF; CDR3 DNA: TGTGCCAGCAGCCGTCGGACTAATGGGGGCCTGCCCCAGTTCTTC; V gene: TRBV3-1; J gene: TRBJ2-1; clone size: many; D gene: NA
CDR3 protein: CASSQDLGGGALSSGANVLTF; CDR3 DNA: TGTGCCAGCAGCCAAGATCTCGGCGGGGGAGCCTTAAGCTCTGGGGCCAACGTCCTGACTTTC; V gene: TRBV3-1; J gene: TRBJ2-6; clone size: many; D gene: TRBD2
CDR3 protein: CSAGRTGIEQYF; CDR3 DNA: TGCAGCGCAGGACGGACAGGGATCGAGCAGTACTTC; V gene: TRBV29-1; J gene: TRBJ2-7; clone size: many; D gene: TRBD1
CDR3 protein: CASSFLAGGGTGELFF; CDR3 DNA: TGTGCCAGCAGTTTTCTAGCGGGGGGCGGGACCGGGGAGCTGTTTTTT; V gene: TRBV12-3/TRBV12-4; J gene: TRBJ2-2; clone size: many; D gene: TRBD2
CDR3 protein: CASSLNRGRTGELFF; CDR3 DNA: TGTGCCAGCAGCCTAAACAGGGGGCGGACCGGGGAGCTGTTTTTT; V gene: TRBV7-6; J gene: TRBJ2-2; clone size: many; D gene: TRBD1
CDR3 protein: CASSRGLGTEAFF; CDR3 DNA: TGTGCCAGCAGCAGGGGTTTGGGCACTGAAGCTTTCTTT; V gene: TRBV9; J gene: TRBJ1-1; clone size: many; D gene: NA